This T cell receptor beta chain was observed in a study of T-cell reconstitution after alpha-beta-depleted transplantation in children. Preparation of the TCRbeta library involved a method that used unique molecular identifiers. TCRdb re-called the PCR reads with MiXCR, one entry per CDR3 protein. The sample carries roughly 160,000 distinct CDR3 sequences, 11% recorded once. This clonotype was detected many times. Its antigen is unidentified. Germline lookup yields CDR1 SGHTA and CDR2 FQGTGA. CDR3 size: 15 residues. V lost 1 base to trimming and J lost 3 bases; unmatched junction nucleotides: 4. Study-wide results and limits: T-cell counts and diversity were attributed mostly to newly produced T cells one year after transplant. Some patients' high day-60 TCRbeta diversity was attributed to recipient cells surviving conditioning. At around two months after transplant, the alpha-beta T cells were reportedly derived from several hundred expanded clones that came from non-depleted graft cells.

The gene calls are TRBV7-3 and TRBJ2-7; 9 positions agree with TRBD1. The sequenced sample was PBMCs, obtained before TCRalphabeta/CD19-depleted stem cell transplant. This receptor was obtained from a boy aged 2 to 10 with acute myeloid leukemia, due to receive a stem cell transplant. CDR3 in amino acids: CASSLKVGQGYEQYF. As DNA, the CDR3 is TGTGCCAGCAGCTTAAAAGTGGGACAGGGCTACGAGCAGTACTTC.